Presented here are 6 T cell receptor beta chains from one specimen sequenced in a study of shared clonotypes between healthy human individuals. Data came from immunoSEQ multiplex PCR; TCRdb stores just in-frame clones and leaves some out. The data contain under 2,500,000 clones, approximately 94% of them singletons. The sample consisted of naive CD4+ T cells sorted from blood. Documented subset: CD45RA+ positively selected. The receptors were gathered from a man aged 18 to 30 in good health.

The chain has TRBV5-6 and TRBJ2-7; 11 bases match TRBD1. V lost 5 bases and J lost 2; bases outside the gene matches: 6. Germline V gene sequence: CDR1 SGHDT, CDR2 YYEEEE. The CDR3 runs 15 residues. The CDR3 here is CASSLGQGATYEQYF. The CDR3 region has the DNA TGTGCCAGCAGTCTTGGACAGGGGGCAACCTACGAGCAGTACTTC.

J is TRBJ2-5 and V is TRBV5-1, with D tentatively TRBD2 (6 bases). The V end lost 0 bases, the J end lost 4 bases, and 19 bases lay between the germline ends. This CDR3 has 17 amino acids. Germline V CDR1 and CDR2: SGHRS, YFSETQ. CDR3 residues: CASSLDGLGGIGETQYF. The CDR3 nucleotides read TGCGCCAGCAGCTTGGACGGGCTCGGAGGGATAGGAGAGACCCAGTACTTC.

The chain uses TRBV7-6 and TRBJ2-2; 8 bases agree with TRBD1. CDR1 is SGHVS and CDR2 is FNYEAQ in the germline V gene. The CDR3 runs 16 residues. With 1 base clipped from V and 4 bases from J, the junction kept 5 bases outside the gene matches. The chain's CDR3 is CASSLGQGIGTGELFF. The CDR3 bases are TGTGCCAGCAGCTTAGGACAGGGGATTGGCACCGGGGAGCTGTTTTTT.

The genes are TRBV5-6 and TRBJ1-4; D possibly corresponds to TRBD1 (5 bases). The CDR3 sequence is 14 residues long. V was clipped by 1 base and J by 8 bases, with 12 bases between them. Germline-derived CDR1 and CDR2 are SGHDT and YYEEEE. The CDR3 sequence is CASSLRGTKEKLFF. The CDR3 DNA follows: TGTGCCAGCAGCTTGCGGGGGACCAAGGAAAAACTGTTTTTT. The whole variable domain, remainder taken from reference TRBV5-6 and TRBJ1-4, is DAGVTQSPTHLIKTRGQQVTLRCSPKSGHDTVSWYQQALGQGPQFIFQYYEEEERQRGNFPDRFSGHQFPNYSSELNVNALLLGDSALYLCASSLRGTKEKLFFGSGTQLSVL.

This clone was recorded only once. The J gene is TRBJ1-1, the V gene TRBV2; D is ambiguous. CDR3 length equals 13 residues. Germline CDR1 reads SNHLY; CDR2 reads FYNNEI. V was pared by 6 bases and J by 4 bases, with 12 bases between. CDR3 DNA: TGTGCCAGCAGACCTACTTGGGGCACTGAAGCTTTCTTT. Encoded protein: CASRPTWGTEAFF.

The V call is TRBV5-1, the J call TRBJ2-5; D is uncertain. This CDR3 is built from 13 residues. The germline gives CDR1 SGHRS, CDR2 YFSETQ. Between the trimmed V and J ends, which lost 3 bases and 5 bases, there was a span of 11 bases. CDR3 sequence: CASSSRTLETQYF. The CDR3 DNA reads TGCGCCAGCAGCTCTAGGACGTTGGAGACCCAGTACTTC.